Below, 27 T cell receptor beta chains from the same sample are listed, as sequenced in a study of Ad26.COV2.S vaccination and SARS-CoV-2 variants. Clones were sequenced by immunoSEQ multiplex PCR, and TCRdb holds only the in-frame ones, with some missing. The sample records some 390,000 clones, approximately 91% being singletons. Treatment denoted: about 20 received Ad26.COV2.S at low or high dose, single or two shots; 5 received placebo; per-sample allocation not given. Collection of the samples took place on day 63 after the first injection of vaccine or placebo. The sample was peripheral blood, taken in a trial of Ad26.COV2.S vaccine versus placebo. The receptors shown here come from a person between 18 and 65 years old who received the Ad26.COV2.S COVID-19 vaccine or a placebo.

V is TRBV7-5 and J is TRBJ2-7; the D segment call TRBD2 is taken from the table without a DNA check. TRBV7-5 is labeled a pseudogene. The CDR3 runs 15 residues. For the CDR3, the DNA is TGTGTCAGAAGCTTATGCGGGCCGGGAAAGTACGAGCAGTACTTC. It translates to CVRSLCGPGKYEQYF.

The rearrangement links TRBV10-3 to TRBJ1-1; 8 nucleotides align to TRBD1. The germline V gene encodes CDR1 ENHRY and CDR2 SYGVKD. CDR3 length: 15 amino acids. V gave up 6 bases and J gave up 2 bases; unmatched junction bases: 8. DNA of the CDR3: TGTGCCATCAGACCTGGACAGGGATTAAACACTGAAGCTTTCTTT. It encodes CAIRPGQGLNTEAFF.

The V gene is TRBV5-1, the J gene TRBJ1-3; 8 nucleotides align to TRBD1. Trimming cost V 5 bases and J 0 bases; bases outside gene matches: 4. Germline V gene data show CDR1 as SGHRS and CDR2 as YFSETQ. There are 15 residues in the CDR3. CDR3 residues: CASRPTGDSGNTIYF. For the CDR3, the DNA is TGCGCCAGCAGACCGACAGGGGACTCTGGAAACACCATATATTTT.

The V call is TRBV27, the J call TRBJ2-2; possibly TRBD2 for D (5 bases). The germline V gene has CDR1 MNHEY and CDR2 SMNVEV (reference sequence). The CDR3 spans 15 residues. V lost 8 bases, J lost 0 bases, and 13 bases lay in between. CDR3 DNA: TGTGCCAGCCTCCCGGGATCTACGAACACCGGGGAGCTGTTTTTT. Its translation: CASLPGSTNTGELFF.

The chain combines TRBV7-2 with TRBJ1-5; a weak D match, TRBD1 (5 bases). Trimming shortened V by 4 bases and J by 3 bases, and 13 bases separated the two germline ends. CDR3 length: 15 residues. The germline gives CDR1 SGHTA, CDR2 FQGNSA. This chain's CDR3 is CASSYTGNDNQPQHF. CDR3 sequence (DNA): TGTGCCAGCAGCTATACAGGAAACGACAATCAGCCCCAGCATTTT.

The chain employs TRBV7-9 and TRBJ2-7, with a weak D call TRBD1 (6 bases). This CDR3 region has 16 residues. With 1 base removed from V and 2 bases from J, the gap between germline ends came to 15 bases. Germline V CDR1 and CDR2: SEHNR, FQNEAQ (reference sequence). The CDR3 spells CASSLGGAGETYEQYF. The CDR3 DNA reads TGTGCCAGCAGCTTAGGAGGGGCAGGGGAAACCTACGAGCAGTACTTC.

The chain is built from TRBV18 and TRBJ1-4; D unclear. From germline, CDR1 is KGHSH and CDR2 LQKENI. The CDR3 has 16 residues. V was cut by 2 bases and J by 4 bases, with 14 bases left in between. CDR3 coding DNA: TGTGCCAGCTCACCAACCCCAGAGACTTATAATGAAAAACTGTTTTTT. This gives the protein CASSPTPETYNEKLFF.

The J gene is TRBJ2-5, the V gene TRBV7-2; 11 bases agree with TRBD2. Trimming removed 2 bases from V and 1 base from J; junction bases left unmatched: 3. This CDR3 is 16 amino acids long. Germline CDR1 and CDR2: SGHTA and FQGNSA. The CDR3 region is CASSLLLAGGQETQYF. DNA for the CDR3: TGTGCCAGCAGCTTATTGCTAGCGGGGGGCCAAGAGACCCAGTACTTC.

Of note for this clone: The sample holds other DNA sequences that translate to the same CDR3. The rearrangement uses TRBV30 and TRBJ1-1, with D possibly being TRBD1 (5 bases). V lost 0 bases and J lost 3, with 8 bases in between. The CDR3 is made up of 13 amino acids. The germline gives CDR1 GTSNPN, CDR2 SVGIG (reference sequence). The CDR3 reads CAWSVRGDTEAFF. CDR3 sequence (DNA): TGTGCCTGGAGTGTACGAGGGGACACTGAAGCTTTCTTT.

This clone was detected only once. The V call is TRBV5-4, the J call TRBJ1-3; unclear D gene. CDR1 SGHNT and CDR2 YYREEE come from the germline V gene (reference sequence). CDR3 size: 16 residues. V was trimmed by 3 bases and J by 0 bases, leaving 13 bases between them. CDR3 region: CASSYAGSRSGNTIYF. In DNA form, the CDR3 reads TGTGCCAGCAGCTACGCCGGGTCCCGCTCTGGAAACACCATATATTTT.

V and J are TRBV18 and TRBJ1-1; no clear D. With 0 bases removed from V and 7 bases from J, the gap between germline ends came to 9 bases. This CDR3 comprises 13 residues. CDR1 is KGHSH and CDR2 is LQKENI in the germline V gene. For the CDR3, the DNA is TGTGCCAGCTCACCACCTATAGGGTTTGAAGCTTTCTTT. This encodes CASSPPIGFEAFF.

This rearrangement joins TRBV29-1 to TRBJ2-7; D is perhaps TRBD1 (5 bases). V lost 7 bases and J 4 bases, leaving 23 bases between the germline ends. Per the germline V gene, CDR1 is SQVTM and CDR2 is ANQGSEA. This CDR3 has 15 amino acids. In nucleotides, the CDR3 is TGCAGCGCCTCATTTGCGCCAGGGCCAACTTACGAGCAGTACTTC. Protein: CSASFAPGPTYEQYF.

The V call is TRBV19, the J call TRBJ1-2, with 7 bases aligning to TRBD1. This CDR3 spans 14 amino acids. V lost 8 bases to trimming and J lost 4 bases; unmatched junction nucleotides: 10. In germline, CDR1 is LNHDA, CDR2 SQIVND (reference sequence). CDR3 protein: CASGSAGQSYGYTF. Written as DNA, the CDR3 is TGTGCCAGTGGATCGGCGGGACAGAGCTATGGCTACACCTTC. Full variable domain (outside the CDR3, taken from reference TRBV19 and TRBJ1-2): DGGITQSPKYLFRKEGQNVTLSCEQNLNHDAMYWYRQDPGQGLRLIYYSQIVNDFQKGDIAEGYSVSREKKESFPLTVTSAQKNPTAFYLCASGSAGQSYGYTFGSGTRLTVV.

The chain couples TRBV5-1 to TRBJ2-2, with D maybe TRBD1 (5 bases). Germline V gene sequence: CDR1 SGHRS, CDR2 YFSETQ. This CDR3 is built from 15 residues. The V and J ends lost 4 bases and 6 bases respectively, with 16 bases between them. Written as DNA, the CDR3 is TGCGCCAGCAGCCATGGTGCAGGGCGTCCCGGGGAGCTGTTTTTT. Its translation is CASSHGAGRPGELFF.

V is TRBV12-3 or TRBV12-4 and J is TRBJ2-7, with D possibly being TRBD2 (6 bases). The CDR3 spans 11 residues. V lost 7 bases to trimming and J lost 6 bases, with 10 bases between them. DNA for the CDR3: TGTGCCAGCAAGGCGGAGGGCGAGCAGTACTTC. This codes for CASKAEGEQYF.

There are a few counts of this clone. This chain uses TRBV5-4 with TRBJ1-6; D may be TRBD1 (5 bases). The germline V gene has CDR1 SGHNT and CDR2 YYREEE (reference sequence). The CDR3 spans 15 residues. V was clipped by 0 bases and J by 5 bases, with 9 bases between them. The CDR3 is CASSLARVDNSPLHF. The CDR3 DNA follows: TGTGCCAGCAGCTTGGCCAGGGTTGATAATTCACCCCTCCACTTT. Together with reference TRBV5-4 and TRBJ1-6, the CDR3 gives the full variable domain: ETGVTQSPTHLIKTRGQQVTLRCSSQSGHNTVSWYQQALGQGPQFIFQYYREEENGRGNFPPRFSGLQFPNYSSELNVNALELDDSALYLCASSLARVDNSPLHFGNGTRLTVT.

The V call is TRBV4-1, the J call TRBJ1-3, with D perhaps matching TRBD1 (6 bases). Germline values: CDR1 MGHRA, CDR2 YSYEKL. This CDR3 has 16 amino acids. Trimming cost V 4 bases and J 0 bases, with 13 bases left between them. As DNA, the CDR3 is TGCGCCAGCAGCCCTCTGACAGGCCCCTCTGGAAACACCATATATTTT. Translating gives CASSPLTGPSGNTIYF.

CDR3 nucleotide sequence: TGCGCCAGCAGTCATTTGGTTCAGGGGTTACGGCAGCCCCAGCATTTT. Protein sequence: CASSHLVQGLRQPQHF. This chain joins TRBV23-1 and TRBJ1-5, with a weak D call TRBD1 (6 bases). TRBV23-1 qualifies as an ORF whose function is uncertain. There are 16 residues in the CDR3. Trimming stripped 3 bases from V and 7 bases from J, with 19 bases between.

This chain links TRBV9 with TRBJ2-3; 9 bases match TRBD2. In germline, CDR1 is SGDLS, CDR2 YYNGEE. The CDR3 consists of 17 residues. V was clipped by 0 bases and J by 0 bases; unmatched bases: 5. The CDR3 loop reads CASSVGGSGSSTDTQYF. The CDR3 DNA reads TGTGCCAGCAGCGTAGGAGGTAGCGGGAGTAGCACAGATACGCAGTATTTT.

The gene calls are TRBV19 and TRBJ1-4, with a possible D match to TRBD1 (6 bases). The CDR3 spans 14 residues. Trimming removed 4 bases from V and 8 bases from J, with 14 bases in between. Looked up from germline, CDR1 is LNHDA and CDR2 is SQIVND (reference sequence). The CDR3 coding sequence is TGTGCCAGTAGTAAGGAGGGGGTCTACGAAAAACTGTTTTTT. The encoded protein is CASSKEGVYEKLFF.

This chain uses TRBV7-9 with TRBJ1-1; TRBD1 matches at 11 bases. V gave up 5 bases and J gave up 4 bases; unmatched junction bases: 9. This CDR3 is 16 amino acids long. Germline V gene data show CDR1 as SEHNR and CDR2 as FQNEAQ (reference sequence). CDR3 loop: CASSLSPGTGGTEAFF. In nucleotides, the CDR3 is TGTGCCAGCAGCCTTAGTCCCGGGACAGGGGGCACTGAAGCTTTCTTT.

The genes are TRBV2 and TRBJ2-1; TRBD1 is a possible D gene (5 bases). Deletions cut 3 bases from V and 6 bases from J, with 9 bases between. This CDR3 is built from 13 residues. Germline V gene sequence: CDR1 SNHLY, CDR2 FYNNEI. The CDR3 sequence: CASSDPDSNEQFF. The CDR3 DNA follows: TGTGCCAGCAGTGACCCCGACAGCAATGAGCAGTTCTTC.

Worth noting for this clone: In the same sample, other DNA sequences code for this CDR3. This chain links TRBV18 with TRBJ1-1; 8 bases match TRBD1. The CDR3 contains 14 residues. J lost 2 bases, V lost 4 bases, and 3 bases had no gene match. From germline, CDR1 is KGHSH and CDR2 LQKENI. CDR3 DNA: TGTGCCAGCTCACAAGGACAGGGTAACACTGAAGCTTTCTTT. The encoded protein is CASSQGQGNTEAFF.

As for this clone: Relative to the germline gene, one junction end is altered; a read error may explain this. The gene calls are TRBV7-9 and TRBJ1-4, with a tentative D call TRBD1 (5 bases). The germline V gene encodes CDR1 SEHNR and CDR2 FQNEAQ (reference sequence). This CDR3 is built from 12 residues. This chain's CDR3 is CASSLEGRASYF. For the CDR3, the DNA is TGTGCCAGCAGCTTAGAAGGCAGGGCCTCATATTTT.

V and J are TRBV6-6 and TRBJ1-1; TRBD1 matches 9 bases. The CDR3 runs to 16 residues. V trimming: 4 bases; J trimming: 0 bases; junction bases outside the gene matches: 6. Germline V gives CDR1 MNHNY, CDR2 SVGAGI (reference sequence). Written as DNA, the CDR3 is TGTGCCAGCAGTTGGGGGGGACAGGGAATGAACACTGAAGCTTTCTTT. This encodes CASSWGGQGMNTEAFF.

This chain connects TRBV7-9 to TRBJ1-2; possible D gene TRBD1, 6 bases. The CDR3 has 15 amino acids. Trimming removed 5 bases at V and 7 bases at J, with 20 bases between. Germline values: CDR1 SEHNR, CDR2 FQNEAQ (reference sequence). CDR3 coding DNA: TGTGCCAGCAGCCCCCCCGGCAGGGGAATGTTTGGCTACACCTTC. This sequence encodes CASSPPGRGMFGYTF.

V is TRBV11-2 and J is TRBJ2-5, with a weak D call TRBD2 (5 bases). This CDR3 has 17 amino acids. Trimming removed 0 bases at V and 5 bases at J, with 19 bases between. Per germline, CDR1 SGHAT and CDR2 FQNNGV. CDR3 residues: CASSLEAGVTPRETQYF. The CDR3 nucleotides read TGTGCCAGCAGCTTAGAGGCCGGGGTGACCCCCCGGGAGACCCAGTACTTC.